The 21 T cell receptor beta chains reported below all come from one sample, sequenced in a study of control samples from healthy donors and cancer patients. Measured with immunoSEQ multiplex PCR; TCRdb has only the in-frame clones, and not every one. Of around 130,000 clones listed, around nine tenths are singletons. Sample: blood. All receptors come from a man over 45 in good health.

The chain is built from TRBV5-4 and TRBJ2-3, with a possible D match to TRBD1 (5 bases). The CDR3 loop spans 14 amino acids. Trimming stripped 7 bases from V and 0 bases from J, with 12 bases between. The germline CDR1 and CDR2 sequences are SGHNT and YYREEE (reference sequence). In nucleotides, the CDR3 is TGTGCCAGCCAGGGCCCCGCGAGCACAGATACGCAGTATTTT. Its translation: CASQGPASTDTQYF.

This chain links TRBV5-1 with TRBJ1-6; D is uncertain. Germline values: CDR1 SGHRS, CDR2 YFSETQ. Deletions cut 2 bases from V and 8 bases from J, with 14 bases between. The CDR3 has 15 amino acids. The CDR3 sequence is CASSFQPGSYSPLHF. In DNA form, the CDR3 reads TGCGCCAGCAGCTTTCAACCGGGGTCGTATTCACCCCTCCACTTT. The full variable domain, rest sourced from reference TRBV5-1 and TRBJ1-6, is KAGVTQTPRYLIKTRGQQVTLSCSPISGHRSVSWYQQTPGQGLQFLFEYFSETQRNKGNFPGRFSGRQFSNSRSEMNVSTLELGDSALYLCASSFQPGSYSPLHFGNGTRLTVT.

This sequence joins TRBV7-6 and TRBJ2-7; D may be TRBD1 (5 bases). Deletions cut 4 bases from V and 5 bases from J, with 12 bases between. Germline lookup yields CDR1 SGHVS and CDR2 FNYEAQ. The CDR3 covers 13 residues. The CDR3 DNA sequence: TGTGCCAGCAGCTCCGACAGCAGGGACGAGCAGTACTTC. It specifies CASSSDSRDEQYF.

V gene TRBV7-9 combines with J gene TRBJ1-1; tentative D call: TRBD1 (6 bases). The germline V gene has CDR1 SEHNR and CDR2 FQNEAQ (reference sequence). CDR3 size: 15 residues. With 3 bases removed from V and 5 bases from J, the gap between germline ends came to 16 bases. Here the CDR3 DNA reads TGTGCCAGCAGCTTTTCGATTGGGGGCGGAACTGAAGCTTTCTTT. Translating gives CASSFSIGGGTEAFF.

This rearrangement joins TRBV5-1 to TRBJ2-7; TRBD1 might be the D (5 bases). Germline lookup yields CDR1 SGHRS and CDR2 YFSETQ. V dropped 0 bases and J dropped 5 bases, with 9 bases sitting between them. This CDR3 is 13 amino acids long. The CDR3 sequence is CASSLGIGDEQYF. The CDR3 DNA reads TGCGCCAGCAGCTTGGGTATAGGGGACGAGCAGTACTTC.

This rearrangement joins TRBV7-9 to TRBJ1-5; 7 bases are shared with TRBD1. Germline trimming cut 5 bases from V and 4 bases from J; bases unmatched to any gene: 5. The CDR3 runs 14 residues. Per the germline V gene, CDR1 is SEHNR and CDR2 is FQNEAQ (reference sequence). Here the CDR3 DNA reads TGTGCCAGCAGCCCCGGGACAGTTAATCAGCCCCAGCATTTT. Translation: CASSPGTVNQPQHF.

This clone was picked up a small number of times. The J gene is TRBJ1-2, the V gene TRBV7-9; 7 bases fit TRBD1. The CDR3 length is 18 residues. The V segment lost 0 bases and the J segment 8 bases; nucleotides outside the gene matches: 18. Germline values: CDR1 SEHNR, CDR2 FQNEAQ (reference sequence). As DNA, the CDR3 is TGTGCCAGCAGCTTAGCGTATGCGGGTGACAGGGCCGCGGGAGGCTACACCTTC. Residues: CASSLAYAGDRAAGGYTF.

The chain combines TRBV5-1 with TRBJ2-5; possible D gene TRBD1, 6 bases. The CDR3 is 15 amino acids. Germline V lookup: CDR1 SGHRS, CDR2 YFSETQ. Between the trimmed V and J ends, which lost 4 bases and 3 bases, there was a span of 16 bases. Here the CDR3 DNA reads TGCGCCAGCAGCCTCCAGTTGGGGGCGGAAGAGACCCAGTACTTC. The encoded protein is CASSLQLGAEETQYF.

The V and J genes are TRBV7-9 and TRBJ2-6; D gene uncertain. The CDR3 is 13 residues long. CDR1 is SEHNR, CDR2 FQNEAQ, per germline (reference sequence). V was trimmed by 7 bases and J by 3 bases, leaving 7 bases between them. For the CDR3, the DNA is TGTGCCAGCAAATCTTTTGGGGCCAACGTCCTGACTTTC. The encoded protein is CASKSFGANVLTF.

The gene calls are TRBV28 and TRBJ2-7; 10 positions agree with TRBD1. The V gene's germline CDR1 is MDHEN and CDR2 SYDVKM. The V gene end was trimmed by 6 bases and the J gene end by 0 bases; junction bases not matched to a gene: 11. This CDR3 is 17 amino acids long. CDR3 loop: CASSQPPGQGTSYEQYF. The CDR3 nucleotides read TGTGCCAGCAGCCAACCCCCGGGACAGGGGACCTCCTACGAGCAGTACTTC.

This chain links TRBV10-1 with TRBJ2-2; a possible D gene is TRBD1 (6 bases). Trimming pared 6 bases from V and 0 bases from J, leaving 11 bases between. The CDR3 loop spans 15 amino acids. The germline V gene has CDR1 WNHNN and CDR2 SYGVQD (reference sequence). CDR3 amino acids: CASSRDTSNTGELFF. The CDR3 region has the DNA TGCGCCAGCAGCCGGGACACTTCGAACACCGGGGAGCTGTTTTTT.

In DNA, the CDR3 is TGTGCCAGCAGCTTAGGTACAGGCACCTATAATTCACCCCTCCACTTT. Its protein is CASSLGTGTYNSPLHF. This chain connects TRBV11-2 to TRBJ1-6; tentative D call: TRBD1 (5 bases). The CDR3 consists of 16 residues. V was cut by 1 base and J by 2 bases, with 9 bases left in between. In germline, CDR1 is SGHAT, CDR2 FQNNGV.

A single count supports this clone. V is TRBV20-1 and J is TRBJ2-6, with D hard to call. Germline CDR1 and CDR2: DFQATT and SNEGSKA (reference sequence). The CDR3 length is 11 residues. The ends were cut back, 2 bases at V and 5 bases at J, with 1 base in the middle. CDR3 sequence reads: CSARRANVLTF. The CDR3, as DNA: TGCAGTGCTAGACGGGCCAACGTCCTGACTTTC.

A note on this clone: Other DNA variants within this sample encode the same CDR3. The V gene is TRBV19, the J gene TRBJ1-5, with D tentatively TRBD1 (6 bases). The CDR3 extends over 13 amino acids. CDR1 is LNHDA, CDR2 SQIVND, per germline (reference sequence). V gave up 4 bases and J gave up 3 bases, with 7 bases separating them. Written as DNA, the CDR3 is TGTGCCAGTAGTAGACAGGTCAATCAGCCCCAGCATTTT. Its protein is CASSRQVNQPQHF.

This chain connects TRBV11-3 to TRBJ2-2; D might be TRBD1 or TRBD2, each matching 5 bases. Germline V gene sequence: CDR1 SGHNT, CDR2 YENEEA. The CDR3 covers 14 residues. V lost 3 bases and J lost 5, with 10 bases in between. The CDR3 is CASSLGRITGELFF. In DNA form, the CDR3 reads TGTGCCAGCAGCTTGGGACGAATTACCGGGGAGCTGTTTTTT.

The chain joins TRBV10-3 to TRBJ2-7; 12 bases map to TRBD2. The CDR3 sequence is 15 residues long. V dropped 5 bases and J dropped 2; count of bases not matched to a gene: 4. CDR1 and CDR2 (germline): ENHRY, SYGVKD. This chain's CDR3 is CAISTTSGGTYEQYF. CDR3 DNA: TGTGCCATCAGTACGACTAGCGGGGGAACCTACGAGCAGTACTTC.

V is TRBV11-3 and J is TRBJ2-7, with TRBD1 matching over 7 bases. Germline CDR1 and CDR2: SGHNT and YENEEA. The CDR3 loop spans 14 amino acids. V gave up 5 bases and J gave up 6 bases; unmatched junction bases: 10. The CDR3 here is CASSPLQGVSEQYF. Here the CDR3 DNA reads TGTGCCAGCAGCCCCCTGCAGGGGGTGTCCGAGCAGTACTTC.

Comment on this clone: The sample holds other DNA sequences that translate to the same CDR3. This rearrangement joins TRBV28 to TRBJ1-2; 11 nucleotides match TRBD1. This CDR3 is built from 16 residues. V lost 1 base and J lost 5; bases outside the gene matches: 6. CDR1 is MDHEN, CDR2 SYDVKM, per germline. The CDR3 spells CASSLSGTGGGYGYTF. CDR3 nucleotide sequence: TGTGCCAGCAGTTTATCCGGGACAGGGGGGGGGTATGGCTACACCTTC.

The chain uses TRBV6-5 and TRBJ1-1, with D possibly TRBD1 on 5 matching bases. Germline CDR1 reads MNHEY; CDR2 reads SVGAGI. V was trimmed by 6 bases and J by 6 bases, leaving 17 bases between them. There are 14 residues in the CDR3. CDR3 nucleotide sequence: TGTGCCAGCAGCCGCGGACGGGACGGGGCTGAAGCTTTCTTT. It is translated as CASSRGRDGAEAFF.

This clone showed up just a few times. This sequence joins TRBV30 and TRBJ2-7, with TRBD1 as a possible D gene (6 bases). Germline values: CDR1 GTSNPN, CDR2 SVGIG (reference sequence). This CDR3 spans 12 amino acids. The ends were cut back, 3 bases at V and 3 bases at J, with 9 bases in the middle. This chain's CDR3 is CAWSRGVYEQYF. DNA of the CDR3: TGTGCCTGGAGCAGGGGAGTCTACGAGCAGTACTTC. Combining the CDR3 with reference TRBV30 and TRBJ2-7 gives the whole variable domain SQTIHQWPATLVQPVGSPLSLECTVEGTSNPNLYWYRQAAGRGLQLLFYSVGIGQISSEVPQNLSASRPQDRQFILSSKKLLLSDSGFYLCAWSRGVYEQYFGPGTRLTVT.

CDR3 loop: CASRDHMGMEYNEQFF. Here the CDR3 DNA reads TGTGCCAGCAGAGACCACATGGGGATGGAGTACAATGAGCAGTTCTTC. This sequence joins TRBV11-1 and TRBJ2-1; D uncertain. V was trimmed by 6 bases and J by 4 bases, leaving 19 bases between them. The CDR3 totals 16 residues. Germline CDR1 and CDR2: SGHAT and FQDESV (reference sequence).